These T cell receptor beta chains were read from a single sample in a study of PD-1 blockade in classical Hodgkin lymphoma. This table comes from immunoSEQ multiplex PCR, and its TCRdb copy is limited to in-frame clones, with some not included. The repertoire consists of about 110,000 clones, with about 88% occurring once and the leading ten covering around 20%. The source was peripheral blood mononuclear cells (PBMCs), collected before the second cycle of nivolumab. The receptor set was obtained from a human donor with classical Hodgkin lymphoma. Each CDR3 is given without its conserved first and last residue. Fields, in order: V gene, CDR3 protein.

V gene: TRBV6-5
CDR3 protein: ASSATGSNYGYT

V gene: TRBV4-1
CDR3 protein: ASSQLTGVNTEAF

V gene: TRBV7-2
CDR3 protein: ASSVRPQGETQY

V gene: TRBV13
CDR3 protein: ASSSGIEETQY

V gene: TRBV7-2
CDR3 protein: ASRPGGQTTDTQY

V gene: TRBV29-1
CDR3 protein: SATIGGQGNTIY

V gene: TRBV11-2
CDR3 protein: ASSLVPGGVFPYNEQF

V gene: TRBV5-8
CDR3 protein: ASSVTDGLNQPQH

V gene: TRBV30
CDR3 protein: AWSGWVGSTTEAF

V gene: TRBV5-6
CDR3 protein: ASSFGQGAETQY

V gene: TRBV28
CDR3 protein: AIMGQDDGYT

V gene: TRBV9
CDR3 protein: ASSVSGGPQETQY

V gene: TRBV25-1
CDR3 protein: ASSEWGGLEQY

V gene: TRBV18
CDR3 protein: ASSPDDRGNTEAF

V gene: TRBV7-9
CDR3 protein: ASSFDATNEKLF

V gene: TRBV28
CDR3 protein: ASSLFISGNTIY

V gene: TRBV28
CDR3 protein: ASSTRGLNEKLF

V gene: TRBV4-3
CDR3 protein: ASSQELAGTPYEQY

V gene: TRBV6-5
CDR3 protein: ASSYSTRGIYEQY

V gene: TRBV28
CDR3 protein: ASSLLDRRSHEQY

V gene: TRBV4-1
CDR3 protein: ASSQTGAFEKLF

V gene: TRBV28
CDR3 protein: ASSSHQGFYEQY

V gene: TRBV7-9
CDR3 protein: ASSLVEHRDRMNTEAF

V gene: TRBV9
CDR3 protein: ASSARTSGSIYEQY

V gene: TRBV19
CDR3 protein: ASSMSWGGNTEAF

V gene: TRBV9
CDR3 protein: ASSETGLGELF

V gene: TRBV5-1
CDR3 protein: ASSFEGVVEQF

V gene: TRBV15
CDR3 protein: ATSRAGRPLSGNTIY

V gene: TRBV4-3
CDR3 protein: ASSRGIGVGEQF

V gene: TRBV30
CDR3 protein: AWSVLNDGELF

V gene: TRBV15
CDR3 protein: ATSSTGTEAF

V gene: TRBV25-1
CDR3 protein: ASSETGINSGNTIY

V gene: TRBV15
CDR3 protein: ATSREPGTSFEQF